Listed below are T cell receptor beta chains from one sample, sequenced in a study of shared clonotypes between healthy human individuals. Measured with immunoSEQ multiplex PCR; TCRdb has only the in-frame clones, and not every one. The table shows around 2.1 million clones, with about 93% occurring only once. The sequenced sample was naive CD8+ T cells from PBMCs. The receptors come from a man younger than 35 in good health. Some clones in this sample may be carry-over from other donors' samples. CDR3s include the opening cysteine and the closing phenylalanine or tryptophan. D genes are given only for firm matches. Not all rows give a size; the values are once, few, many and, for expanded clones, a class.

TRBD2	.	TRBV5-6	TRBJ2-2	CASSSGLAGGPGELFF	TGTGCCAGCAGCTCCGGACTAGCGGGAGGCCCCGGGGAGCTGTTTTTT
.	once	TRBV28	TRBJ1-4	CASSPYGRGEKLFF	TGTGCCAGCAGTCCCTATGGGCGGGGTGAAAAACTGTTTTTT
.	.	TRBV11-1	TRBJ2-7	CASSPVPDRTYEQYF	TGTGCCAGCAGCCCCGTCCCCGACAGAACCTACGAGCAGTACTTC
TRBD1	once	TRBV10-3	TRBJ1-2	CATQESTGGFGYTF	TGTGCCACCCAGGAGTCGACAGGGGGCTTTGGCTACACCTTC
.	.	TRBV9	TRBJ2-3	CASSPPMTDTQYF	TGTGCCAGCAGCCCCCCGATGACAGATACGCAGTATTTT
TRBD1	.	TRBV11-2	TRBJ2-1	CASRYTGVNEQFF	TGTGCCAGCAGGTATACAGGGGTCAATGAGCAGTTCTTC
.	few	TRBV7-9	TRBJ1-1	CASSSQSETEAFF	TGTGCCAGCAGCAGCCAATCAGAGACTGAAGCTTTCTTT
.	.	TRBV19	TRBJ2-1	CASSIIWADGEQFF	TGTGCCAGTAGTATAATTTGGGCCGACGGTGAGCAGTTCTTC
.	.	TRBV7-2	TRBJ1-4	CASSPERGRREKLFF	TGTGCCAGCAGCCCAGAACGTGGGCGGAGAGAAAAACTGTTTTTT
.	.	TRBV27	TRBJ2-3	CASSSRLTDTQYF	TGTGCCAGCAGTTCCCGGCTCACAGATACGCAGTATTTT
.	.	TRBV27	TRBJ2-3	CACQGSTDTQYF	TGTGCCTGCCAGGGGAGCACAGATACGCAGTATTTT
.	.	TRBV11-2	TRBJ2-1	CASSPRGAGYNEQFF	TGTGCCAGCAGCCCCAGGGGGGCGGGGTACAATGAGCAGTTCTTC
TRBD2	.	TRBV2	TRBJ2-5	CASSGGEGLATEETQYF	TGTGCCAGCAGTGGGGGCGAGGGACTAGCAACTGAAGAGACCCAGTACTTC
.	few	TRBV9	TRBJ2-1	CASSVGSFNEQFF	TGTGCCAGCAGCGTAGGGTCCTTCAATGAGCAGTTCTTC
.	few	TRBV19	TRBJ1-5	CASTFSTGGNQPQHF	TGTGCCAGCACTTTTTCGACCGGAGGCAATCAGCCCCAGCATTTT
.	.	TRBV4-3	TRBJ2-7	CASGPGVRDYEQYF	TGCGCCAGCGGACCAGGCGTTAGGGACTACGAGCAGTACTTC
TRBD2	.	TRBV4-3	TRBJ2-1	CASSAGGQYNEQFF	TGCGCCAGCAGCGCGGGAGGGCAGTACAATGAGCAGTTCTTC
.	.	TRBV28	TRBJ2-7	CASILGTRDNSYEQYF	TGTGCCAGCATCCTGGGGACCCGGGACAACTCCTACGAGCAGTACTTC
.	.	TRBV7-6	TRBJ1-5	CASSPLWEPQPQHF	TGTGCCAGCAGCCCCCTCTGGGAGCCTCAGCCCCAGCATTTT
.	.	TRBV10-3	TRBJ2-7	CAIMTLEGYEQYF	TGTGCCATCATGACACTCGAGGGCTACGAGCAGTACTTC
.	.	TRBV19	TRBJ2-7	CASSDGYEQYF	TGTGCCAGTAGTGACGGCTACGAGCAGTACTTC
.	.	TRBV27	TRBJ2-1	CASSYQGISSYNEQFF	TGTGCCAGCAGCTACCAAGGGATTAGCTCCTACAATGAGCAGTTCTTC
TRBD2	.	TRBV10-3	TRBJ2-7	CAISESGGASRYEQYF	TGTGCCATCAGTGAGTCGGGAGGGGCTTCTCGCTACGAGCAGTACTTC
.	once	TRBV27	TRBJ2-7	CASSFFSATPVWEQYF	TGTGCCAGCAGTTTTTTCTCGGCGACGCCTGTTTGGGAGCAGTACTTC
.	.	TRBV9	TRBJ2-3	CASSVAMTGSTDTQYF	TGTGCCAGCAGCGTAGCTATGACAGGAAGCACAGATACGCAGTATTTT
TRBD2	.	TRBV7-9	TRBJ2-3	CASRSGAGVTDTQYF	TGTGCCAGCAGGTCTGGGGCGGGGGTCACAGATACGCAGTATTTT
.	.	TRBV15	TRBJ2-7	CATGLPAEQYF	TGTGCCACGGGTCTACCCGCCGAGCAGTACTTC
.	.	TRBV10-1	TRBJ2-7	CASRGGFSYEQYF	TGCGCCAGCCGCGGGGGCTTCTCCTACGAGCAGTACTTC
.	.	TRBV10-3	TRBJ1-1	CAIRGMTEMNTEAFF	TGTGCCATCCGAGGAATGACAGAGATGAACACTGAAGCTTTCTTT
.	few	TRBV29-1	TRBJ2-5	CSVDSGADLNF	TGCAGCGTTGATTCGGGGGCCGACTTGAACTTC
.	.	TRBV2	TRBJ2-1	CASSEEVGWSYNEQFF	TGTGCCAGCAGTGAAGAAGTCGGGTGGTCCTACAATGAGCAGTTCTTC
.	.	TRBV9	TRBJ2-4	CASSTSLDSRAKNIQYF	TGTGCCAGCAGCACCTCTTTAGACTCGAGAGCCAAAAACATTCAGTACTTC
.	few	TRBV9	TRBJ1-1	CASSLQKNTEAFF	TGTGCCAGCAGCTTACAGAAGAACACTGAAGCTTTCTTT
.	.	TRBV6-1	TRBJ2-7	CASSTSLGTSYEQYF	TGTGCCAGCAGTACCTCACTAGGAACCTCCTACGAGCAGTACTTC
.	.	TRBV4-3	TRBJ1-2	CASSQGGGPGNYGYTF	TGCGCCAGCAGCCAAGGGGGGGGGCCAGGGAACTATGGCTACACCTTC
.	once	TRBV11-2	TRBJ1-1	CASSLWGQNTEAFF	TGTGCCAGCAGCTTATGGGGCCAGAACACTGAAGCTTTCTTT
.	.	TRBV29-1	TRBJ2-1	CSAEWWGVDNEQFF	TGCAGCGCAGAGTGGTGGGGGGTTGACAATGAGCAGTTCTTC
TRBD1	.	TRBV5-1	TRBJ1-2	CASSLGQGGVDGYTF	TGCGCCAGCAGCCTAGGACAGGGGGGTGTTGATGGCTACACCTTC
TRBD1	.	TRBV5-1	TRBJ2-7	CASSLGGSGQGVYEQYF	TGCGCCAGCAGCTTAGGCGGGTCGGGACAGGGGGTCTACGAGCAGTACTTC
.	.	TRBV14	TRBJ2-1	CASSPTSIWNEQFF	TGTGCCAGCAGCCCCACCAGTATTTGGAATGAGCAGTTCTTC
TRBD2	once	TRBV4-2	TRBJ2-1	CASSQELSSGPYNEQFF	TGTGCCAGCAGCCAAGAACTGTCTAGCGGGCCCTACAATGAGCAGTTCTTC
TRBD1	.	TRBV6-5	TRBJ2-7	CASSHGQGTYEQYF	TGTGCCAGCAGCCACGGACAGGGGACCTACGAGCAGTACTTC
TRBD2	.	TRBV27	TRBJ2-3	CASIDGLGRDTQYF	TGTGCCAGCATAGATGGACTAGGAAGAGATACGCAGTATTTT
.	.	TRBV6-6	TRBJ2-1	CASSYSELRSYNEQFF	TGTGCCAGCAGTTACTCGGAGCTTCGCTCCTACAATGAGCAGTTCTTC
.	.	TRBV10-3	TRBJ1-1	CAISDLNTEAFF	TGTGCCATCAGTGACCTGAACACTGAAGCTTTCTTT